These 29 T cell receptor beta chains share one sample of origin, sequenced in a study of shared clonotypes between healthy human individuals. Only in-frame clones appear in the TCRdb table, and some are missing; sequencing was by immunoSEQ multiplex PCR. This sample has millions of clones, with around 93% found just once. Naive CD8 cells comprised CD45RO-negative, CCR7-positively selected cells, excluding terminally differentiated effector memory CD45RA+ cells. Source material: naive CD8+ T cells from PBMCs. All receptors derive from a man in his late teens or twenties in good health. Some clones in this sample may be carry-over from other donors' samples.

This rearrangement joins TRBV19 to TRBJ2-1; D perhaps matches TRBD2 (5 bases). The germline CDR1 and CDR2 sequences are LNHDA and SQIVND (reference sequence). V was cut by 10 bases and J by 8 bases, with 24 bases left in between. This CDR3 is 15 amino acids long. DNA of the CDR3: TGTGCCACTCATAGCCCGGCGGGTAGTTTCGATGAGCAGTTCTTC. Encoded protein: CATHSPAGSFDEQFF.

The V gene is TRBV5-1, the J gene TRBJ2-1, with TRBD2 matching 7 bases. The CDR3 contains 15 residues. Germline loops: CDR1 SGHRS, CDR2 YFSETQ. V shed 2 bases, J shed 12 bases, and the junction held 14 bases outside the gene matches. The CDR3 is CASSFGGERGGVQFF. The CDR3 nucleotides are TGCGCCAGCAGCTTTGGGGGGGAAAGGGGCGGAGTGCAGTTCTTC.

The chain joins TRBV10-2 to TRBJ1-1, with D tentatively TRBD1 (6 bases). The CDR3 totals 14 residues. CDR1 and CDR2 from the germline V gene are WSHSY and SAAADI. The V gene lost 10 bases and the J gene lost 0 bases, with 15 bases spanning the gap. The CDR3 nucleotides read TGCGCCACCTTAGACGGGGGCATGAACACTGAAGCTTTCTTT. This translates into CATLDGGMNTEAFF.

This clone was seen once. V and J are TRBV11-3 and TRBJ2-5; 13 bases line up with TRBD2. The germline V gene encodes CDR1 SGHNT and CDR2 YENEEA. The CDR3 is 17 amino acids. J lost 1 base, V lost 5 bases, and 7 bases had no gene match. DNA of the CDR3: TGTGCCAGCAGCCCCGGGACTAGCGGGGAGTTCCAAGAGACCCAGTACTTC. It is translated as CASSPGTSGEFQETQYF.

The chain has TRBV9 and TRBJ2-1, with 7 bases aligning to TRBD1. Trimming at V came to 10 bases and at J to 4 bases, leaving 14 bases not matched to a gene. Germline V CDR1 and CDR2: SGDLS, YYNGEE. This CDR3 has 15 amino acids. As DNA, the CDR3 is TGTGCCGGGTCCCCAGGGGGAGAGGGTTACAATGAGCAGTTCTTC. Its translation is CAGSPGGEGYNEQFF.

The V and J genes are TRBV25-1 and TRBJ2-6; 12 nucleotides agree with TRBD1. V lost 3 bases to trimming and J lost 3 bases; unmatched junction nucleotides: 6. The length of the CDR3 is 18 residues. From germline, CDR1 is MGHDK and CDR2 SYGVNS. Here the CDR3 DNA reads TGTGCCAGCAGTGAGGAGGGACAGGGGGCACGTGGGGCCAACGTCCTGACTTTC. This sequence encodes CASSEEGQGARGANVLTF.

V is TRBV27 and J is TRBJ2-1; 8 bases match TRBD2. This CDR3 spans 13 amino acids. J gave up 8 bases and V 7 bases, and 7 bases lay outside the gene matches. Germline CDR1 MNHEY, CDR2 SMNVEV (reference sequence). In DNA form, the CDR3 reads TGTGCCAGCACTCCCGGACTAGCCCATGAGCAGTTCTTC. It specifies CASTPGLAHEQFF.

The chain links TRBV6-1 to TRBJ1-5; D might be TRBD1 (6 bases). Trimming took off 3 bases at V and 9 bases at J, with 12 bases between the two ends. Per germline, CDR1 MNHNS and CDR2 SASEGT. The CDR3 length is 13 residues. The CDR3 sequence is CASSEGRGRPQHF. Written as DNA, the CDR3 is TGTGCCAGCAGTGAGGGCAGGGGTAGGCCCCAGCATTTT.

This sequence joins TRBV7-6 and TRBJ2-7; 9 bases align to TRBD2. The CDR3 loop spans 14 amino acids. CDR1 SGHVS and CDR2 FNYEAQ come from the germline V gene. After removal of 6 bases from V and 1 base from J, the junction contained 4 bases not matched to a gene. The CDR3, as DNA: TGTGCCAGCAGTCTAGCGGGACGTTCCTACGAGCAGTACTTC. It codes for CASSLAGRSYEQYF. The variable domain in full, completed from reference TRBV7-6 and TRBJ2-7, reads GAGVSQSPRYKVTKRGQDVALRCDPISGHVSLYWYRQALGQGPEFLTYFNYEAQQDKSGLPNDRFSAERPEGSISTLTIQRTEQRDSAMYRCASSLAGRSYEQYFGPGTRLTVT.

This rearrangement joins TRBV7-2 to TRBJ2-2, with TRBD2 as a possible D gene (6 bases). Trimming stripped 8 bases from V and 0 bases from J, with 13 bases between. Germline lookup yields CDR1 SGHTA and CDR2 FQGNSA. This CDR3 comprises 15 residues. The CDR3 coding sequence is TGTGCCAGCGCCGGATCGGGAGCGAACACCGGGGAGCTGTTTTTT. Translation gives CASAGSGANTGELFF.

This clone is a singleton in its sample. The chain recombines TRBV10-3 with TRBJ2-5, with 10 bases fitting TRBD1. The CDR3 is 13 amino acids. In germline, CDR1 is ENHRY, CDR2 SYGVKD. V trimming: 10 bases; J trimming: 5 bases; junction bases outside the gene matches: 7. CDR3 sequence (DNA): TGTGCCACCGGGGACAGGGGTGGGGAGACCCAGTACTTC. As protein: CATGDRGGETQYF.

This chain uses TRBV13 with TRBJ2-1, with a tentative D call TRBD2 (6 bases). Germline-derived CDR1 and CDR2 are PRHDT and FYEKMQ (reference sequence). V lost 4 bases, J lost 4 bases, and 14 bases lay in between. The CDR3 extends over 15 amino acids. CDR3 residues: CASSWQGGPYNEQFF. The CDR3 coding sequence is TGTGCCAGCAGCTGGCAGGGAGGCCCGTACAATGAGCAGTTCTTC.

The chain couples TRBV27 to TRBJ2-7; 7 nucleotides match TRBD2. V shed 6 bases and J 5 bases; nucleotides not matched to a gene: 13. The CDR3 length is 15 residues. Per the germline V gene, CDR1 is MNHEY and CDR2 is SMNVEV (reference sequence). CDR3 DNA: TGTGCCAGCAGCTCCCTTGGCGGGAGAGGTGACGAGCAGTACTTC. Amino acids: CASSSLGGRGDEQYF.

The chain links TRBV19 to TRBJ2-3; the D gene is possibly TRBD1 (5 bases). The V gene's germline CDR1 is LNHDA and CDR2 SQIVND (reference sequence). The CDR3 is 14 amino acids. Trimming cost V 7 bases and J 2 bases, with 13 bases left between them. As DNA, the CDR3 is TGTGCCAGTAAAGAAGGCAGGGTCACAGATACGCAGTATTTT. Protein: CASKEGRVTDTQYF.

This rearrangement joins TRBV19 to TRBJ2-1; 9 bases are a match to TRBD2. This CDR3 has 18 amino acids. Germline-derived CDR1 and CDR2 are LNHDA and SQIVND (reference sequence). The V segment lost 3 bases and the J segment 5 bases; nucleotides outside the gene matches: 14. The DNA for the CDR3 is TGTGCCAGTAGTATGGGGGTTTGGCGGGAGGGCCGGGACAATGAGCAGTTCTTC. Amino acids: CASSMGVWREGRDNEQFF. Variable domain in full (rest from reference TRBV19 and TRBJ2-1): DGGITQSPKYLFRKEGQNVTLSCEQNLNHDAMYWYRQDPGQGLRLIYYSQIVNDFQKGDIAEGYSVSREKKESFPLTVTSAQKNPTAFYLCASSMGVWREGRDNEQFFGPGTRLTVL.

The rearrangement joins TRBV5-1 to TRBJ2-2; TRBD1 is a possible D gene (5 bases). Germline CDR1 and CDR2: SGHRS and YFSETQ. Trimming took off 4 bases at V and 5 bases at J, with 9 bases between the two ends. The CDR3 extends over 13 amino acids. The CDR3 coding sequence is TGCGCCAGCAGCCAAGGGGAAACCGGGGAGCTGTTTTTT. It specifies CASSQGETGELFF.

This chain joins TRBV9 and TRBJ2-1; D possibly corresponds to TRBD1 (6 bases). Trimming removed 4 bases at V and 4 bases at J, with 12 bases between. Looked up from germline, CDR1 is SGDLS and CDR2 is YYNGEE. CDR3 length: 14 residues. CDR3 amino acids: CASSPGTSYNEQFF. The CDR3, as DNA: TGTGCCAGCAGCCCCGGGACATCTTACAATGAGCAGTTCTTC.

The CDR3, as DNA: TGTGCCAGCAGTCGGGGGGCGATTTTCACCGGGGAGCTGTTTTTT. Translated, it gives CASSRGAIFTGELFF. The gene calls are TRBV6-5 and TRBJ2-2, with D perhaps matching TRBD2 (7 bases). Germline V lookup: CDR1 MNHEY, CDR2 SVGAGI. There are 15 residues in the CDR3. The germline V and J ends were trimmed by 5 bases and 4 bases, with 14 bases remaining between them.

This clone has a handful of counts. The chain joins TRBV2 to TRBJ2-1; D is unclear. The CDR3 is made up of 12 amino acids. Germline V lookup: CDR1 SNHLY, CDR2 FYNNEI. The V and J ends lost 4 bases and 8 bases respectively, with 9 bases between them. CDR3 sequence (DNA): TGTGCCAGCAGTGCCTATAACGATGAGCAGTTCTTC. Its translation: CASSAYNDEQFF.

The gene calls are TRBV10-3 and TRBJ1-2; D ambiguous. This CDR3 contains 14 residues. Looked up from germline, CDR1 is ENHRY and CDR2 is SYGVKD. The germline V and J ends were trimmed by 0 bases and 5 bases, with 10 bases remaining between them. The chain's CDR3 is CAISESSSLYGYTF. Written as DNA, the CDR3 is TGTGCCATCAGTGAGTCAAGCAGTCTTTATGGCTACACCTTC.

The rearrangement links TRBV7-9 to TRBJ1-1; 8 positions agree with TRBD1. V lost 7 bases, J lost 1 base, and 2 bases stayed unmatched. In germline, CDR1 is SEHNR, CDR2 FQNEAQ (reference sequence). The CDR3 consists of 13 residues. Here the CDR3 reads CASNQGANTEAFF. CDR3 bases: TGTGCCAGCAATCAGGGGGCGAACACTGAAGCTTTCTTT.

The J gene is TRBJ2-3, the V gene TRBV5-4; D may be TRBD2 (5 bases). Germline loops: CDR1 SGHNT, CDR2 YYREEE (reference sequence). V gave up 4 bases and J gave up 4 bases, with 25 bases separating them. The CDR3 consists of 18 residues. CDR3 nucleotides: TGTGCCAGCAGCCAAGAATCGTCCCTCCGGCGGGTCGCAGATACGCAGTATTTT. This gives the protein CASSQESSLRRVADTQYF.

V is TRBV27 and J is TRBJ2-2; no definite D call. Germline V gives CDR1 MNHEY, CDR2 SMNVEV (reference sequence). Trimming took 6 bases from V and 9 from J, leaving 11 bases between them. The CDR3 totals 12 residues. CDR3 loop: CASRGITRELFF. CDR3 DNA: TGTGCCAGCAGAGGGATTACCCGGGAGCTGTTTTTT.

J is TRBJ1-5 and V is TRBV28, with a tentative D call TRBD1 (6 bases). Germline CDR1 reads MDHEN; CDR2 reads SYDVKM. The V gene lost 3 bases and the J gene lost 4 bases, with 22 bases spanning the gap. CDR3 length: 18 residues. The CDR3 region is CASSFEQGTTLINQPQHF. The DNA for the CDR3 is TGTGCCAGCAGTTTCGAACAGGGTACCACCCTAATTAATCAGCCCCAGCATTTT.

The chain joins TRBV6-6 to TRBJ2-2; maybe TRBD2 (6 bases). CDR1 is MNHNY, CDR2 SVGAGI, per germline (reference sequence). The germline V and J ends were trimmed by 7 bases and 3 bases, with 9 bases remaining between them. CDR3 length: 13 residues. The CDR3, as DNA: TGTGCCAGCACCGGGGGATACACCGGGGAGCTGTTTTTT. Translated: CASTGGYTGELFF.

The DNA for the CDR3 is TGCAGCGTTCGGTTTACTAGCGGTAGTACCGGGGAGCTGTTTTTT. It encodes CSVRFTSGSTGELFF. This chain connects TRBV29-1 to TRBJ2-2, with TRBD2 matching over 8 bases. This CDR3 has 15 residues. Germline V CDR1 and CDR2: SQVTM, ANQGSEA. The V gene end was trimmed by 5 bases and the J gene end by 5 bases; junction bases not matched to a gene: 10.

The chain recombines TRBV28 with TRBJ2-3, with 11 bases lining up with TRBD2. The CDR3 totals 14 residues. The germline gives CDR1 MDHEN, CDR2 SYDVKM. J lost 4 bases, V lost 7 bases, and 4 bases had no gene match. CDR3 region: CASNIAGGADTQYF. The CDR3 coding sequence is TGTGCCAGCAATATAGCGGGAGGGGCAGATACGCAGTATTTT.

The chain recombines TRBV27 with TRBJ2-7; D may match TRBD1 or TRBD2 (5 bases each). The CDR3 consists of 16 residues. V dropped 4 bases and J dropped 3 bases, with 19 bases sitting between them. CDR1 MNHEY and CDR2 SMNVEV come from the germline V gene (reference sequence). This CDR3 is CASSSVAGRGLYEQYF. The CDR3 DNA is TGTGCCAGCAGTTCCGTAGCAGGGAGAGGCCTCTACGAGCAGTACTTC.

The V call is TRBV7-9, the J call TRBJ2-1, with D hard to call. This CDR3 region has 16 residues. Germline V gives CDR1 SEHNR, CDR2 FQNEAQ (reference sequence). V dropped 0 bases and J dropped 0 bases, with 9 bases sitting between them. In DNA, the CDR3 is TGTGCCAGCAGCTTAGCGGGCGGTTACTCCTACAATGAGCAGTTCTTC. The encoded protein is CASSLAGGYSYNEQFF.